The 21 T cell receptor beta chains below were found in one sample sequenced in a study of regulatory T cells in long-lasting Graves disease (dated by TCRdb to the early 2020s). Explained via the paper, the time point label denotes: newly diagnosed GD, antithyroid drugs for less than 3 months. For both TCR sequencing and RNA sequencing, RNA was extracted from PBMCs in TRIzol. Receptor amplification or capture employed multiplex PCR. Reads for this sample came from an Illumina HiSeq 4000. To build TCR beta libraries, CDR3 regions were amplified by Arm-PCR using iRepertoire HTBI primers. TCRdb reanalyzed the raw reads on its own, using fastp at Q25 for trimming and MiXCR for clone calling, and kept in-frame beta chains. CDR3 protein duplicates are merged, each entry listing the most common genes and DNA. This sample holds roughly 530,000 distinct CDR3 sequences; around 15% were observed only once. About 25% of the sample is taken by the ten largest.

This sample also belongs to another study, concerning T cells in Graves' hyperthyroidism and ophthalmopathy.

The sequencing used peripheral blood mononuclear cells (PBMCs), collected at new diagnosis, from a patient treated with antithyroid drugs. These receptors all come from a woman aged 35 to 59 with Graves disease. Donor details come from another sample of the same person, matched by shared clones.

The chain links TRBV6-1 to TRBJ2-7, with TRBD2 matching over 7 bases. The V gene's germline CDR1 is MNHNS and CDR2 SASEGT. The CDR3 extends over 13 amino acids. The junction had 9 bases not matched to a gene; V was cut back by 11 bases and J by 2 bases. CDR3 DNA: TGTGCCTCCGGGATGGGGGGGGCCTACGAGCAGTACTTC. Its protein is CASGMGGAYEQYF.

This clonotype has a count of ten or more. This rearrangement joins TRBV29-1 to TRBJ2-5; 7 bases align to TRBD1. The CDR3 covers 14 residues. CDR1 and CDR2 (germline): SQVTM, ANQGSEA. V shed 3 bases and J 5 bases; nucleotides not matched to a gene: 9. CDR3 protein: CSVDQTGDGETQYF. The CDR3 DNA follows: TGCAGCGTTGACCAAACAGGGGACGGGGAGACCCAGTACTTC.

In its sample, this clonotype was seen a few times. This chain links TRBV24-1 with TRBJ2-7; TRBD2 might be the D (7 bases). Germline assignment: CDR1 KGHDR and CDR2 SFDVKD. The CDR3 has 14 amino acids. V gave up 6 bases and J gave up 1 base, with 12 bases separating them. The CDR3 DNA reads TGTGCCACCAGTCTACAGGGAGGGTCCTACGAGCAGTACTTC. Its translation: CATSLQGGSYEQYF.

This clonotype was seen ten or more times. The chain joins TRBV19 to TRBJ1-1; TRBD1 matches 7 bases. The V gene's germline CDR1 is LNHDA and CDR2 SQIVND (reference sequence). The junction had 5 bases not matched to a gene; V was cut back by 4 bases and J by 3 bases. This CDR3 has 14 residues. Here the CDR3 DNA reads TGTGCCAGTAGTACGATGGGACAGTACACTGAAGCTTTCTTT. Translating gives CASSTMGQYTEAFF.

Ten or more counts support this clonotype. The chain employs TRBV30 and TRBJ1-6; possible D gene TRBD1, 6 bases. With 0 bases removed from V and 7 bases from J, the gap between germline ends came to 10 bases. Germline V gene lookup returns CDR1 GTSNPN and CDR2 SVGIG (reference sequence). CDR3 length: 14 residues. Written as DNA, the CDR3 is TGTGCCTGGAGTGTATGGACAGACAATTCACCCCTCCACTTT. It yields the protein CAWSVWTDNSPLHF.

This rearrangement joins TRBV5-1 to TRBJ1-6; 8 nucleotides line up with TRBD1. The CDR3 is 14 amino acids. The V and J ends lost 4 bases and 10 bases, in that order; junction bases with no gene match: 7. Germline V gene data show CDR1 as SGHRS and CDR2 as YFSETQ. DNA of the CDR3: TGCGCCAGCAGCCGACAGGGGCAGGAATCACCCCTCCACTTT. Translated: CASSRQGQESPLHF.

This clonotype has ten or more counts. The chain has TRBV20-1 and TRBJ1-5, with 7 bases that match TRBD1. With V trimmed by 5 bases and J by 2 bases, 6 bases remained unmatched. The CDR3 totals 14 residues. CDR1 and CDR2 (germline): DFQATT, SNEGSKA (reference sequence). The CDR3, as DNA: TGCAGTGCTGTCGGGACAGAAGGCAATCAGCCCCAGCATTTT. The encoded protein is CSAVGTEGNQPQHF.

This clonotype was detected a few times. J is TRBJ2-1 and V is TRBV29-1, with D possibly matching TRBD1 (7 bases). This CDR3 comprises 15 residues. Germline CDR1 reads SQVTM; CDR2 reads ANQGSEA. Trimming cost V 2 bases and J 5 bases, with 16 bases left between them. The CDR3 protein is CSVELGQGGNNEQFF. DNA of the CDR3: TGCAGCGTTGAATTGGGGCAGGGGGGCAACAATGAGCAGTTCTTC.

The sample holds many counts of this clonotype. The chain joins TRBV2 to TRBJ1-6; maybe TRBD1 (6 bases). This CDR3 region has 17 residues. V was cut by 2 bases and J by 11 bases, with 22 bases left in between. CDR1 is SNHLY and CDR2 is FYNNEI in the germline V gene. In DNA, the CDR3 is TGTGCCAGCAGTGAATACCTCGGACAGCGTCCTCCGGCACCCCTCCACTTT. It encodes CASSEYLGQRPPAPLHF.

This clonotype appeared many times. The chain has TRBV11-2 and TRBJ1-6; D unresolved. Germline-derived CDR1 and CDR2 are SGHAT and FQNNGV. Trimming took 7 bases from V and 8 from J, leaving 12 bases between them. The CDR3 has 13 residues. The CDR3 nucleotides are TGTGCCAGCACCCCCGGCCGGTATTCACCCCTCCACTTT. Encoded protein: CASTPGRYSPLHF.

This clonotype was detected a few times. Written as DNA, the CDR3 is TGTGCCAGCAGCCCGGATATCCCTCCGAAGACCCAGTACTTC. It yields the protein CASSPDIPPKTQYF. The chain couples TRBV5-6 to TRBJ2-5; D is uncertain. Per the germline V gene, CDR1 is SGHDT and CDR2 is YYEEEE. The ends were cut back, 4 bases at V and 6 bases at J, with 16 bases in the middle. The length of the CDR3 is 14 residues.

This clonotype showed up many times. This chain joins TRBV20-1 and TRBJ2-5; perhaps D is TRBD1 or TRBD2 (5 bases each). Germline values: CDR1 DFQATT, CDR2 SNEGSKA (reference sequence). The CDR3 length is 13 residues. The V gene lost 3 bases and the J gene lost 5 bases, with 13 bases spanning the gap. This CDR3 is CSARGLARETQYF. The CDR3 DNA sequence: TGCAGTGCTAGGGGGCTAGCTCGGGAGACCCAGTACTTC.

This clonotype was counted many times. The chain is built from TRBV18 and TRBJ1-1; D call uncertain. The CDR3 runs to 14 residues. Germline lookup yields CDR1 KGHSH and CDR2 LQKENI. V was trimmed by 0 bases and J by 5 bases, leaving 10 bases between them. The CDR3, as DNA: TGTGCCAGCTCACCACCCCGGGTGACGACTGAAGCTTTCTTT. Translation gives CASSPPRVTTEAFF.

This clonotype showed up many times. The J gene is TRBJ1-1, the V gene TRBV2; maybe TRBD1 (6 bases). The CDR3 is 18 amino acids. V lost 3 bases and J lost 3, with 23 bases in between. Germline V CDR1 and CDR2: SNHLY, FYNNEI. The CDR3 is CASSDGWGYREGDTEAFF. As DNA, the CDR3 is TGTGCCAGCAGTGACGGATGGGGCTACAGGGAAGGGGACACTGAAGCTTTCTTT. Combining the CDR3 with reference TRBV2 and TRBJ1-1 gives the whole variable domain EPEVTQTPSHQVTQMGQEVILRCVPISNHLYFYWYRQILGQKVEFLVSFYNNEISEKSEIFDDQFSVERPDGSNFTLKIRSTKLEDSAMYFCASSDGWGYREGDTEAFFGQGTRLTVV.

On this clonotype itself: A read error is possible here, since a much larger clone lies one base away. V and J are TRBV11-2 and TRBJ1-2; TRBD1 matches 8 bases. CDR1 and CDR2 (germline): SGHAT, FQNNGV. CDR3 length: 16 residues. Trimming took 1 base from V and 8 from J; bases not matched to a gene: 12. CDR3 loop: CASSLGPGQEAGGYTF. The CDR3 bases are TGTGCCAGCAGCTTAGGCCCGGGACAGGAGGCGGGAGGCTACACCTTC. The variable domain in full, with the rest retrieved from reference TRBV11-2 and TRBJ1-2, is EAGVAQSPRYKIIEKRQSVAFWCNPISGHATLYWYQQILGQGPKLLIQFQNNGVVDDSQLPKDRFSAERLKGVDSTLKIQPAKLEDSAVYLCASSLGPGQEAGGYTFGSGTRLTVV.

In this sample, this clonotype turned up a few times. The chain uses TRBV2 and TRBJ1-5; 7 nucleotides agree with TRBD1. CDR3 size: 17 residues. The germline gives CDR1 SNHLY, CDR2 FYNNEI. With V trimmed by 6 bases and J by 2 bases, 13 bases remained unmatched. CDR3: CASSFLLATGGNQPQHF. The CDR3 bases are TGTGCCAGCAGCTTTCTTTTAGCCACAGGGGGCAATCAGCCCCAGCATTTT.

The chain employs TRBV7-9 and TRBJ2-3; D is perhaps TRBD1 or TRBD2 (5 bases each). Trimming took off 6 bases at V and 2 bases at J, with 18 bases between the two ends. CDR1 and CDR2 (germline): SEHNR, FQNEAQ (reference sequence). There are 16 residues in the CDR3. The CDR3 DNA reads TGTGCCAGCAGGCTAGGCTCGGTGGGGACCACAGATACGCAGTATTTT. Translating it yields CASRLGSVGTTDTQYF. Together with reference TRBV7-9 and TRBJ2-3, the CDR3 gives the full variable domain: DTGVSQNPRHKITKRGQNVTFRCDPISEHNRLYWYRQTLGQGPEFLTYFQNEAQLEKSRLLSDRFSAERPKGSFSTLEIQRTEQGDSAMYLCASRLGSVGTTDTQYFGPGTRLTVL.

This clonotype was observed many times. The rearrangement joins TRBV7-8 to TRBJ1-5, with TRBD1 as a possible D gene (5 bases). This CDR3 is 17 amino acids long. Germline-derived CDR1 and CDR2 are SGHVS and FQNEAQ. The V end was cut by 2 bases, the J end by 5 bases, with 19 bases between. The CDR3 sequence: CASSLRQGLWDHQPQHF. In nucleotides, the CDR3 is TGTGCCAGCAGCTTAAGGCAGGGTCTATGGGACCATCAGCCCCAGCATTTT.

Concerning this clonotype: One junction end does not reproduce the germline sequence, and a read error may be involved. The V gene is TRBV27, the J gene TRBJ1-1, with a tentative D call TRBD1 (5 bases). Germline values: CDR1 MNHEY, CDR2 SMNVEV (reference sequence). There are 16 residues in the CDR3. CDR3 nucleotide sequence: TGTGCCATCAGTTCTGGCCCCCACGGGGGGGGCACTGAAGCTTTCTTT. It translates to CAISSGPHGGGTEAFF.

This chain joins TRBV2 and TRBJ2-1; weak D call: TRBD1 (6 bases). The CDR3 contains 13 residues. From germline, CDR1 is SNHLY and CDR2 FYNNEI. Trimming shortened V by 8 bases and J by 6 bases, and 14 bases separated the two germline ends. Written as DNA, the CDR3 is TGTGCCAGCTTGACGGACAGCCTCAATGAGCAGTTCTTC. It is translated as CASLTDSLNEQFF.

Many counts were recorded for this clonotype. The CDR3, as DNA: TGCGCCAGCAGCTTGGGGACTCTAGCGGGGGGGAGCACAGATACGCAGTATTTT. Its translation is CASSLGTLAGGSTDTQYF. The chain combines TRBV5-1 with TRBJ2-3, with 12 positions matching TRBD2. The V gene's germline CDR1 is SGHRS and CDR2 YFSETQ. CDR3 length: 18 residues. Trimming removed 0 bases from V and 0 bases from J; junction bases left unmatched: 5.